This passage covers 13 T cell receptor beta chains from one sample sequenced in a study of blood T cell repertoires in COVID-19. Using immunoSEQ multiplex PCR, the repertoire was profiled, and TCRdb retains in-frame clones only, with some absent. The sample lists 150,000 to 200,000 clones, roughly 83% occurring once. Sample: peripheral blood. These receptors all come from a woman older than 75 with active or convalescent COVID-19.

This chain links TRBV5-1 with TRBJ2-1, with D tentatively TRBD2 (7 bases). Trimming shortened V by 5 bases and J by 3 bases, and 12 bases separated the two germline ends. The V gene's germline CDR1 is SGHRS and CDR2 YFSETQ. This CDR3 spans 14 amino acids. The CDR3 protein is CASSRGGRYNEQFF. DNA of the CDR3: TGCGCCAGCAGTAGGGGGGGGCGCTACAATGAGCAGTTCTTC. Full variable domain (remainder filled in from reference TRBV5-1 and TRBJ2-1): KAGVTQTPRYLIKTRGQQVTLSCSPISGHRSVSWYQQTPGQGLQFLFEYFSETQRNKGNFPGRFSGRQFSNSRSEMNVSTLELGDSALYLCASSRGGRYNEQFFGPGTRLTVL.

The chain joins TRBV9 to TRBJ1-3, with D unclear. The CDR3 runs to 15 residues. Germline CDR1 is SGDLS and CDR2 is YYNGEE. The ends were cut back, 3 bases at V and 1 base at J, with 11 bases in the middle. The CDR3 region has the DNA TGTGCCAGCAGCGGGGCAGTTACATCTGGAAACACCATATATTTT. It translates to CASSGAVTSGNTIYF.

This chain's CDR3 is CASSSPGQGYGYTF. In DNA, the CDR3 is TGTGCCAGCAGTTCCCCGGGACAGGGATATGGCTACACCTTC. This chain joins TRBV6-6 and TRBJ1-2, with 9 bases matching TRBD1. CDR1 and CDR2 (germline): MNHNY, SVGAGI (reference sequence). Unmatched junction bases numbered 5, after V lost 4 bases and J lost 5 bases. The CDR3 has 14 amino acids.

The gene calls are TRBV4-1 and TRBJ1-1; tentative D call: TRBD1 (6 bases). The CDR3 loop spans 14 amino acids. V was cut by 3 bases and J by 2 bases, with 10 bases left in between. Germline CDR1 and CDR2: MGHRA and YSYEKL. The CDR3 coding sequence is TGCGCCAGCAGCCACCCGGACAGAAACACTGAAGCTTTCTTT. Encoded protein: CASSHPDRNTEAFF.

A single count supports this clone. V usage is TRBV7-2 and J usage is TRBJ1-5; 10 positions match TRBD1. With 2 bases clipped from V and 6 bases from J, the junction kept 4 bases outside the gene matches. Per germline, CDR1 SGHTA and CDR2 FQGNSA. The CDR3 runs to 15 residues. The CDR3 coding sequence is TGTGCCAGCAGCTTAAGGACAGGGGGTTCTCAGCCCCAGCATTTT. Protein product: CASSLRTGGSQPQHF.

The gene calls are TRBV6-1 and TRBJ1-2, with D unresolved. V lost 1 base to trimming and J lost 8 bases, with 14 bases between them. The CDR3 contains 14 residues. CDR1 is MNHNS and CDR2 is SASEGT in the germline V gene. CDR3 loop: CASSEGGGPWGYTF. The DNA for the CDR3 is TGTGCCAGCAGTGAAGGGGGAGGCCCTTGGGGCTACACCTTC.

The gene calls are TRBV3-1 (or the pseudogene TRBV3-2) and TRBJ1-2; D is unresolved. CDR3 size: 12 residues. Germline V lookup: CDR1 LGHDT, CDR2 YNNKEL (reference sequence). V was trimmed by 0 bases and J by 8 bases, leaving 7 bases between them. CDR3 coding DNA: TGTGCCAGCAGCCAAGATCGGAGGGGCTACACCTTC. Translated: CASSQDRRGYTF.

About this clone itself: Within the sample, other DNA sequences also encode this same CDR3. The gene calls are TRBV7-8 and TRBJ2-7; no firm D call. In germline, CDR1 is SGHVS, CDR2 FQNEAQ. V lost 5 bases and J 1 base, leaving 3 bases between the germline ends. The CDR3 covers 11 residues. The CDR3 region is CASSPSYEQYF. The CDR3 DNA reads TGTGCCAGCAGCCCATCCTACGAGCAGTACTTC. Together with reference TRBV7-8 and TRBJ2-7, the CDR3 gives the full variable domain: GAGVSQSPRYKVAKRGQDVALRCDPISGHVSLFWYQQALGQGPEFLTYFQNEAQLDKSGLPSDRFFAERPEGSVSTLKIQRTQQEDSAVYLCASSPSYEQYFGPGTRLTVT.

The chain uses TRBV30 and TRBJ1-6, with D tentatively TRBD1 (5 bases). This CDR3 has 15 residues. Germline V gene data show CDR1 as GTSNPN and CDR2 as SVGIG (reference sequence). Trimming cost V 4 bases and J 7 bases, with 17 bases left between them. In DNA form, the CDR3 reads TGTGCCTGGATGGGCAGGGCCTTGGGGAATTCACCCCTCCACTTT. Protein: CAWMGRALGNSPLHF.

The chain has TRBV9 and TRBJ1-6; tentative D call: TRBD1 (5 bases). Germline CDR1 reads SGDLS; CDR2 reads YYNGEE. Trimming took 0 bases from V and 6 from J, leaving 10 bases between them. The CDR3 is 15 residues long. DNA of the CDR3: TGTGCCAGCAGCGTAGGGGGCAGTCCTAATTCACCCCTCCACTTT. Translating gives CASSVGGSPNSPLHF.

The gene calls are TRBV6-5 and TRBJ1-2, with D possibly matching TRBD1 (6 bases). The V and J ends lost 5 bases and 4 bases respectively, with 14 bases between them. Germline V gene data show CDR1 as MNHEY and CDR2 as SVGAGI. CDR3 size: 14 residues. CDR3 nucleotides: TGTGCCAGCAGTCGCGCAGGGGTGGGCTATGGCTACACCTTC. It specifies CASSRAGVGYGYTF.

This chain connects TRBV3-1 (or the pseudogene TRBV3-2) to TRBJ1-4, with D possibly TRBD1 on 5 matching bases. V lost 4 bases and J 5 bases, leaving 17 bases between the germline ends. Per the germline V gene, CDR1 is LGHDT and CDR2 is YNNKEL (reference sequence). The CDR3 is made up of 16 amino acids. CDR3 DNA: TGTGCCAGCAGCCCGGGGGGGAGGGCGATAAATGAAAAACTGTTTTTT. It codes for CASSPGGRAINEKLFF.

The chain couples TRBV10-3 to TRBJ1-2, with 9 bases matching TRBD1. CDR1 and CDR2 from the germline V gene are ENHRY and SYGVKD. J lost 2 bases, V lost 6 bases, and 4 bases had no gene match. The CDR3 totals 14 residues. This chain's CDR3 is CAIRTGTGNYGYTF. The CDR3 DNA reads as TGTGCCATCAGAACCGGGACAGGGAACTATGGCTACACCTTC.